This T cell receptor (beta chain) stems from a study of T-cell memory formation after mild COVID-19. Study-level findings and limits: Contracting CD4+ clones were located mainly in CM and EM, and CD8+ clones in EMRA. Nothing showed for sure that second-wave clones peaking on day 37 were SARS-CoV-2 specific. Certain responding clones were present in pre-infection memory, suggesting participation of cross-reactive memory.

Libraries for TCRalpha and TCRbeta carried sample barcodes and unique molecular identifiers via 5'RACE. TCRdb passed the 5' RACE reads through MiXCR, listing each CDR3 protein once. The table has 140,000 to 150,000 distinct CDR3 sequences, 6% to 7% seen once. Turning to this clonotype: The antigen is unknown.

Source material: PBMCs or a T cell subset sorted from them (not recorded which). The clonotype originates from an adult woman who had mild COVID-19 (a few samples of this study predate the infection). Cell type and time point are not known.

The CDR3 protein is CASSKVEGASGTEAFF. The CDR3, as DNA: TGTGCCAGCAGCAAAGTGGAGGGGGCGAGTGGGACTGAAGCTTTCTTT. This chain links TRBV21-1 with TRBJ1-1; the table gives TRBD1 as D, unverified against the DNA. TRBV21-1 has pseudogene status. This CDR3 region has 16 residues.